This T cell receptor beta chain was sequenced during a study of T cells in Graves' hyperthyroidism and ophthalmopathy. Ten or more counts support this clonotype. Amplification targeted TCR beta CDR3 regions from RNA transcripts. Initially, a first-round RT-PCR of the TCR CDR3 employed the HTBI primer set. Each CDR3 protein is one row after TCRdb ran MiXCR on the multiplex PCR reads. The sample includes hundreds of thousands of distinct CDR3 sequences, 18% of them seen just once. This sequence was found in a woman between 45 and 60 years old with Graves' hyperthyroidism that later progressed to Graves' ophthalmopathy. The material sequenced was blood.

The CDR3 DNA reads as TGCGCCAGCAGCTTGGAGGGACACAATCAGCCCCAGCATTTT. Its translation: CASSLEGHNQPQHF. V usage is TRBV5-1 and J usage is TRBJ1-5, with D possibly matching TRBD1 (6 bases). The CDR3 is made up of 14 amino acids. Trimming took 0 bases from V and 3 from J, leaving 7 bases between them. CDR1 SGHRS and CDR2 YFSETQ come from the germline V gene.